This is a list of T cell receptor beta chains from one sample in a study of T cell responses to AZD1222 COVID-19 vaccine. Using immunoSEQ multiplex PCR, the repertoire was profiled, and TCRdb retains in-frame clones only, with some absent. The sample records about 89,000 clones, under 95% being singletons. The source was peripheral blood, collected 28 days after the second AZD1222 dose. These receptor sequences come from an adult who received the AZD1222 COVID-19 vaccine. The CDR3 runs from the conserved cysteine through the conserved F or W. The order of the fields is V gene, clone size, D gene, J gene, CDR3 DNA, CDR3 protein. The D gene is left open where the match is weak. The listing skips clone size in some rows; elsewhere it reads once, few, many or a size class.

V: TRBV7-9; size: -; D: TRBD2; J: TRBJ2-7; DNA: TGTGCCAGCAGCTTCCTAGCGGGAGGGCCGGGCGAGCAGTACTTC; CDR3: CASSFLAGGPGEQYF
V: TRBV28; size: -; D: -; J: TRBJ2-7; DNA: TGTGCCAGCAGTTCATTTAGGGGTTCCACCTACGAGCAGTACTTC; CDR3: CASSSFRGSTYEQYF
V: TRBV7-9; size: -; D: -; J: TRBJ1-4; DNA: TGTGCCAGCAGCCCGGGTAGGGCTAATGAAAAACTGTTTTTT; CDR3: CASSPGRANEKLFF
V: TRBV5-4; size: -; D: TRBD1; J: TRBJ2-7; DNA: TGTGCCAGCAGCAACCGGGACAGGGGCCCCTACGAGCAGTACTTC; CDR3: CASSNRDRGPYEQYF
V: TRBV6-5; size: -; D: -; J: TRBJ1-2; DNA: TGTGCCAGCAGTTACTCTGAGACCAGCTATGGCTACACCTTC; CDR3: CASSYSETSYGYTF
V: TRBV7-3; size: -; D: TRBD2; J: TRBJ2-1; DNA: TGTGCCAGCAGCCCGGGACTAGCGGGCATCTCCTACAATGAGCAGTTCTTC; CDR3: CASSPGLAGISYNEQFF
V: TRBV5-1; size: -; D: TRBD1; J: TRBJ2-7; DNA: TGCGCCAGCAGCCTATCGGGACAGGCCTACGAGCAGTACTTC; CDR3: CASSLSGQAYEQYF
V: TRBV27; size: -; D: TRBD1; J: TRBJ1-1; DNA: TGTGCCAGCACCCAAACCCACGGACAGGGGGACACTGAAGCTTTCTTT; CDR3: CASTQTHGQGDTEAFF
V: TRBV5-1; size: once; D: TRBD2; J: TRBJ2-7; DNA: TGCGCCAGCAGCCCCTCCCGGGGGGTCGGGTACGAGCAGTACTTC; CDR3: CASSPSRGVGYEQYF
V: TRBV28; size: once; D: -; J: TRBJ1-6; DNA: TGTGCCAGCAGTTTTGTCAGTACAGGCAGGTCACCCCTCCACTTT; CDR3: CASSFVSTGRSPLHF
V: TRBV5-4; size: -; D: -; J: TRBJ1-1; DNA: TGTGCCAGCACCGTCGACAGTGGCTTGAACACTGAAGCTTTCTTT; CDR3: CASTVDSGLNTEAFF
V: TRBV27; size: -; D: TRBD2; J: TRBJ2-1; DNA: TGTGCCAGCAGTTCGGGACTAGCGGGAGGAGGTGAGCAGTTCTTC; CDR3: CASSSGLAGGGEQFF
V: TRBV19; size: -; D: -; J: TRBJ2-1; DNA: TGTGCCAGTAGTATAAACCCGGGGTACAATGAGCAGTTCTTC; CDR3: CASSINPGYNEQFF
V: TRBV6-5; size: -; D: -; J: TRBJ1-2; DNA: TGTGCCAGCAGTTACTCGCATCTTGGTTATGGCTACACCTTC; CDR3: CASSYSHLGYGYTF
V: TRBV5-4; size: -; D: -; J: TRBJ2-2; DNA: TGTGCCAGCAGCGAGGACAGCGGTAACACCGGGGAGCTGTTTTTT; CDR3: CASSEDSGNTGELFF
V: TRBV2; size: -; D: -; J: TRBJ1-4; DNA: TGTGCCAGCAGTGAAGCGCTTCGGGTTGAAAAACTGTTTTTT; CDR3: CASSEALRVEKLFF